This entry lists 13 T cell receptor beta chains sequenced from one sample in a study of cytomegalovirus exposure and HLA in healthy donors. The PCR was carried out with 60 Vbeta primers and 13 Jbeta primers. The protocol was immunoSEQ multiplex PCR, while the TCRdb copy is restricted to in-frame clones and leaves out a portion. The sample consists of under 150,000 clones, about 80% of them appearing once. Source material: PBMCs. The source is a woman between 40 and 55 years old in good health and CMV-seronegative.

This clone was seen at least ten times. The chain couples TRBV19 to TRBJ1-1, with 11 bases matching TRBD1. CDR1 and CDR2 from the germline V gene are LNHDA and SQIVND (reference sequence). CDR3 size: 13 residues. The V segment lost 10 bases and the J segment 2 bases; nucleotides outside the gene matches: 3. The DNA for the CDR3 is TGTGCCATTGGGACAGGGGGAAACACTGAAGCTTTCTTT. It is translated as CAIGTGGNTEAFF.

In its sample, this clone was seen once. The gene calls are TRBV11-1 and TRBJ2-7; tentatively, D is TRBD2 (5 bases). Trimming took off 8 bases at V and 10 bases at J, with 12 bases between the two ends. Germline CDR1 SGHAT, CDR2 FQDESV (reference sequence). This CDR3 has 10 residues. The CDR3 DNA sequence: TGTGCCAGCGGCCAGGAGGACCAGTACTTC. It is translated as CASGQEDQYF.

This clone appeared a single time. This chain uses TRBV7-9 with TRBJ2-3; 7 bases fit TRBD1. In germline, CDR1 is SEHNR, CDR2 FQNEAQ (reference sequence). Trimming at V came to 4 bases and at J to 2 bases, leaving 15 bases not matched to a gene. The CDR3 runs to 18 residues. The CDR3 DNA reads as TGTGCCAGCAGCTCGACAAAACAGGGGTATCCACACACAGATACGCAGTATTTT. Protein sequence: CASSSTKQGYPHTDTQYF. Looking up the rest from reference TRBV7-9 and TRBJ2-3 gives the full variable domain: DTGVSQNPRHKITKRGQNVTFRCDPISEHNRLYWYRQTLGQGPEFLTYFQNEAQLEKSRLLSDRFSAERPKGSFSTLEIQRTEQGDSAMYLCASSSTKQGYPHTDTQYFGPGTRLTVL.

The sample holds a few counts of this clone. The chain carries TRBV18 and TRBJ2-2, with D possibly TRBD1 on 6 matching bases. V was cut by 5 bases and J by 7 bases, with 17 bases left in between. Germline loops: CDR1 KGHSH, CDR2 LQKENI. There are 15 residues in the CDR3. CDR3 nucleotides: TGTGCCAGCTCATACGACAGGTTTGCGATCGGGGAGCTGTTTTTT. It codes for CASSYDRFAIGELFF.

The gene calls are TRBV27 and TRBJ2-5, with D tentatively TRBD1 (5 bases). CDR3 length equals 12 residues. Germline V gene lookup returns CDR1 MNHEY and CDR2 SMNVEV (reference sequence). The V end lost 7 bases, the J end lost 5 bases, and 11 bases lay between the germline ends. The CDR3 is CASKGLDETQYF. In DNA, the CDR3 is TGTGCCAGCAAGGGGCTAGATGAGACCCAGTACTTC.

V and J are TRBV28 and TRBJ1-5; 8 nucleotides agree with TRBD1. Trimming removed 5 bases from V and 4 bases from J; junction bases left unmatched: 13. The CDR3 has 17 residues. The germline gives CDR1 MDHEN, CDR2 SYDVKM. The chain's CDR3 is CASSRPTSRGRNQPQHF. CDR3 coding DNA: TGTGCCAGCAGTCGGCCCACCTCCAGGGGGCGGAATCAGCCCCAGCATTTT.

The CDR3 loop reads CASSLARDLEQYF. In nucleotides, the CDR3 is TGTGCCAGCAGCTTAGCGAGGGATCTCGAGCAGTACTTC. The genes are TRBV7-2 and TRBJ2-7, with D maybe TRBD2 (5 bases). CDR3 length: 13 amino acids. Trimming took 0 bases from V and 6 from J, leaving 9 bases between them. Germline CDR1 and CDR2: SGHTA and FQGNSA.

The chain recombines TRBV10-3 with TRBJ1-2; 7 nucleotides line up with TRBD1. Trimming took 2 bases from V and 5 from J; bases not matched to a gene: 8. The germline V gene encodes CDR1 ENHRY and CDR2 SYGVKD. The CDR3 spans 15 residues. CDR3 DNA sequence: TGTGCCATCAGTGAGGTGCAGGGGGTAGGGTATGGCTACACCTTC. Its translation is CAISEVQGVGYGYTF.

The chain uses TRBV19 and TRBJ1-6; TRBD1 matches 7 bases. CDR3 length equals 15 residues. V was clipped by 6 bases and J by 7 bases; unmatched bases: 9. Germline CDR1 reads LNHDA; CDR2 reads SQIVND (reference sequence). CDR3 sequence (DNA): TGTGCCAGTAGGACTAGACAGGGCGGAAATTCACCCCTCCACTTT. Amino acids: CASRTRQGGNSPLHF.

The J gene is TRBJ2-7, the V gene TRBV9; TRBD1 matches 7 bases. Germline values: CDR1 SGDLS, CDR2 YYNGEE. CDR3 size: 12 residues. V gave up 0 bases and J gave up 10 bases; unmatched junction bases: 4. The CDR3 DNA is TGTGCCAGCAGCGTAGGACAGGGCCATCAGTACTTC. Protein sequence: CASSVGQGHQYF.

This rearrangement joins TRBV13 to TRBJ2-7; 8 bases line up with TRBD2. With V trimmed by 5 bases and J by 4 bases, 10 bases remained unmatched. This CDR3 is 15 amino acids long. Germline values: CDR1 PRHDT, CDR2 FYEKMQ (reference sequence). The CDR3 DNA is TGTGCCAGCAGCAAAGGAAGCGGGAGACCTTACGAGCAGTACTTC. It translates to CASSKGSGRPYEQYF.

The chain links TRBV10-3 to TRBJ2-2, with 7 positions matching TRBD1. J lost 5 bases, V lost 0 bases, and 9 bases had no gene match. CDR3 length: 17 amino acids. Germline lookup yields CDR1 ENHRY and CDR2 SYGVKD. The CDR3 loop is CAISESDRARGTGELFF. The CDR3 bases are TGTGCCATCAGTGAGTCCGACAGGGCTAGAGGAACCGGGGAGCTGTTTTTT.

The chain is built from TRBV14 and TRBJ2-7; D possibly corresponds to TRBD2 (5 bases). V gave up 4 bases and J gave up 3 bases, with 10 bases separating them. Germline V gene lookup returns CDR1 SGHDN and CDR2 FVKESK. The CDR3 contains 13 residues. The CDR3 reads CASSPSGSYEQYF. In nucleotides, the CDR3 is TGTGCCAGCAGCCCATCGGGAAGCTACGAGCAGTACTTC.